Below, one T cell receptor beta chain is given with its context. The source of the sample is a study of blood T cell repertoires in COVID-19. Study-level background: T cells, B-cell-depleted T cells, or PBMCs supplied cDNA or gDNA.

In the original workflow: How many nucleated cells were present was estimated from reference gene primer amplification. Profiling relied on immunoSEQ multiplex PCR, and the TCRdb table lists in-frame clones only, not all of them. V, J and clone size reflect that table, while D and trimming were determined from the DNA. The data contain about 180,000 clones, 70% to 90% of them seen just once; the ten biggest clones take up 3% to 4%. The J segment lost 4 bases and the V segment lost 3 bases, leaving 5 bases of the junction unmatched. Germline assignment: CDR1 MDHEN and CDR2 SYDVKM. The CDR3 has 16 amino acids.

The clonotype originates from a man aged 55 to 70 with acute or convalescent COVID-19. The sample comprised peripheral blood. The V and J genes are TRBV28 and TRBJ2-3, with TRBD2 identical over 12 bases. Here the CDR3 DNA reads TGTGCCAGCAGTTTGACTAGCGGGAGTTACCCAGATACGCAGTATTTT. This sequence encodes CASSLTSGSYPDTQYF.